The 15 T cell receptor beta chains below come from one sample, sequenced in a study of OX40 agonist ivuxolimab in advanced cancers. Assay: immunoSEQ multiplex PCR; the TCRdb copy retains only in-frame clones and omits some. The sample yields about 46,000 clones, 70% to 85% seen once. This sample comprised CD4+ or CD8+ T cells sorted from blood, obtained in a trial of the OX40 agonist ivuxolimab. The receptor set was obtained from an adult with an advanced solid tumor such as melanoma, head and neck, liver or kidney cancer.

This clone was counted between two and nine times. The rearrangement uses TRBV29-1 and TRBJ1-1, with TRBD1 as a possible D gene (6 bases). Germline V lookup: CDR1 SQVTM, CDR2 ANQGSEA. The CDR3 has 11 amino acids. The germline V and J ends were trimmed by 4 bases and 9 bases, with 12 bases remaining between them. CDR3 amino acids: CSVVTQGQAFF. The CDR3, as DNA: TGCAGCGTTGTAACACAGGGCCAAGCTTTCTTT.

The chain combines TRBV9 with TRBJ2-5, with D perhaps TRBD1 (6 bases). This CDR3 is 14 amino acids long. The V gene lost 3 bases and the J gene lost 3 bases, with 12 bases spanning the gap. Germline CDR1 is SGDLS and CDR2 is YYNGEE. The CDR3 DNA sequence: TGTGCCAGCAGCGGGCACAGGGCGGAAGAGACCCAGTACTTC. Translated, it gives CASSGHRAEETQYF.

This chain joins TRBV5-1 and TRBJ1-1, with 9 bases lining up with TRBD1. The CDR3 has 19 amino acids. V lost 5 bases and J lost 0; bases outside the gene matches: 17. CDR1 is SGHRS, CDR2 YFSETQ, per germline. The CDR3 here is CASRPGTGSNVGMNTEAFF. CDR3 in DNA: TGCGCCAGCAGGCCGGGGACAGGGTCTAACGTGGGCATGAACACTGAAGCTTTCTTT.

In regard to this clone: It is likely a read error, because the conserved phenylalanine at the end of the CDR3 is missing. For the CDR3, the DNA is TGCGCCAGCAGCTTGGCGGGGGTTGCTGGGGCCAACGTCCTGACTTCC. This encodes CASSLAGVAGANVLTS. V is TRBV5-1 and J is TRBJ2-6, with D tentatively TRBD2 (6 bases). CDR3 size: 16 residues. Trimming pared 0 bases from V and 2 bases from J, leaving 9 bases between. Germline V gene lookup returns CDR1 SGHRS and CDR2 YFSETQ.

The sample holds a few counts of this clone. The chain links TRBV9 to TRBJ2-5; 13 nucleotides match TRBD2. V lost 3 bases and J lost 3; bases outside the gene matches: 2. Germline values: CDR1 SGDLS, CDR2 YYNGEE. The length of the CDR3 is 15 residues. The CDR3, as DNA: TGTGCCAGCAGCGGACTAGCGGGGGGCGAAGAGACCCAGTACTTC. It encodes CASSGLAGGEETQYF.

The chain recombines TRBV5-6 with TRBJ1-2, with 8 bases identical to TRBD1. The CDR3 sequence is 13 residues long. V was pared by 4 bases and J by 5 bases, with 4 bases of the junction left unmatched. Germline V lookup: CDR1 SGHDT, CDR2 YYEEEE. CDR3 DNA sequence: TGTGCCAGCAGCCGGACAGGGCAGTATGGCTACACCTTC. Translated: CASSRTGQYGYTF.

The chain recombines TRBV7-2 with TRBJ1-6; D gene ambiguous. The CDR3 spans 14 residues. Trimming pared 10 bases from V and 4 bases from J, leaving 14 bases between. Looked up from germline, CDR1 is SGHTA and CDR2 is FQGNSA. The CDR3 here is CAITEGSYNSPLHF. DNA for the CDR3: TGTGCCATCACTGAAGGGAGTTATAATTCACCCCTCCACTTT.

The chain is built from TRBV27 and TRBJ2-3, with D perhaps matching TRBD1 or TRBD2 (5 bases each). The CDR3 sequence is 15 residues long. V gave up 4 bases and J gave up 5 bases, with 16 bases separating them. The germline CDR1 and CDR2 sequences are MNHEY and SMNVEV (reference sequence). The CDR3 DNA follows: TGTGCCAGCAGTTCGTGGGAGCAGGGTAAAGATACGCAGTATTTT. Translating gives CASSSWEQGKDTQYF.

The rearrangement links TRBV27 to TRBJ2-1, with D possibly TRBD1 on 5 matching bases. This CDR3 contains 14 residues. The germline CDR1 and CDR2 sequences are MNHEY and SMNVEV (reference sequence). Trimming cost V 10 bases and J 7 bases, with 20 bases left between them. CDR3 sequence (DNA): TGTGCCACCTTCGAAGCAGGGCTAAAAAATGAGCAGTTCTTC. As protein: CATFEAGLKNEQFF.

V usage is TRBV6-1 and J usage is TRBJ1-2; 8 nucleotides agree with TRBD1. V shed 6 bases and J 1 base; nucleotides not matched to a gene: 7. Germline CDR1 MNHNS, CDR2 SASEGT. The CDR3 sequence is 15 residues long. CDR3 amino acids: CASSKTGALNYGYTF. CDR3 nucleotide sequence: TGTGCCAGCAGCAAGACAGGGGCCCTTAACTATGGCTACACCTTC.

CDR3 bases: TGTGCCAGCAGCCGAGGCACAGATACGCAGTATTTT. It is translated as CASSRGTDTQYF. The rearrangement joins TRBV7-2 to TRBJ2-3; D gene unclear. The CDR3 loop spans 12 amino acids. Trimming pared 5 bases from V and 1 base from J, leaving 4 bases between. Germline V gene sequence: CDR1 SGHTA, CDR2 FQGNSA.

As regards this clone: Sequence at one end of the junction differs from germline and may be a read error. The V gene is TRBV5-1, the J gene TRBJ2-7, with D tentatively TRBD1 (6 bases). CDR1 and CDR2 (germline): SGHRS, YFSETQ. CDR3 length: 14 amino acids. CDR3 sequence: CASSLRQAPYEQYF. Here the CDR3 DNA reads TGTGCCAGCAGCTTGAGACAGGCCCCCTACGAGCAGTACTTC.

This chain joins TRBV27 and TRBJ2-1, with 9 nucleotides matching TRBD2. This CDR3 contains 16 residues. The junction had 8 bases not matched to a gene; V was cut back by 2 bases and J by 6 bases. Germline V gene sequence: CDR1 MNHEY, CDR2 SMNVEV (reference sequence). The CDR3 sequence is CASSLTGRGGGNEQFF. The CDR3 nucleotides are TGTGCCAGCAGTTTAACGGGGCGGGGGGGTGGCAATGAGCAGTTCTTC.

V is TRBV5-6 and J is TRBJ1-2; perhaps TRBD1 as D (5 bases). The germline gives CDR1 SGHDT, CDR2 YYEEEE. Trimming removed 2 bases at V and 2 bases at J, with 10 bases between. This CDR3 contains 14 residues. CDR3 DNA: TGTGCCAGCAGCTTCCGGGACGGGAACTATGGCTACACCTTC. Translation: CASSFRDGNYGYTF.

The genes are TRBV5-4 and TRBJ1-3, with D perhaps matching TRBD1 (6 bases). V was cut by 0 bases and J by 1 base, with 14 bases left in between. Germline values: CDR1 SGHNT, CDR2 YYREEE (reference sequence). The CDR3 length is 17 residues. CDR3 residues: CASSLDQGRNSGNTIYF. DNA for the CDR3: TGTGCCAGCAGCTTGGACCAGGGGAGAAATTCTGGAAACACCATATATTTT.